This T cell receptor (beta chain) was obtained from a study of blood T cell repertoires in COVID-19 (TCRdb year 2020). For context, the study as a whole: Samples covering the acute and convalescent phases of COVID-19 were provided by collaborators in the United States, Italy and Spain. The prospective study material was composed of cDNA or gDNA derived from T cells, B-cell-depleted T cells, or PBMCs. Subjects who had been exposed to COVID-19, were actively infected with it, or had recovered from it provided the deeply sampled blood TCRbeta repertoires that made up the dataset. The repertoires were released in a freely available public database meant as a resource for research on the immune response to SARS-CoV-2. Samples came from the ongoing ImmuneRACE study (first 160 participants) plus 1,254 subjects from 6 global collaborators. A de-identified subject ID, COVID-19 status, age in years and sex were almost always included in the sample metadata. Where available, HLA class I and class II types were obtained from metadata supplied by the sample provider rather than from assay-based typing.

Worth noting for this clone: No cognate antigen has been identified for it. Per-base qualities were not stored, and no clone one base away is much larger.

TCRbeta CDR3 regions were amplified from genomic DNA by means of the immunoSEQ Assay, a bias-controlled multiplex PCR. In the source study's methods: The number of nucleated cells in each sample was estimated by amplification of reference gene primers within the assay. Sequence reads were collapsed and filtered to measure the absolute abundance of every unique TCRbeta CDR3 rearrangement. For each sample, productive Simpson clonality was calculated as the square root of Simpson's diversity index across productive rearrangements. TCRdb holds this immuneACCESS table with in-frame rearrangements only. Some clones are missing; in checked studies, unresolved V genes explain under half, and the rest has no known cause. That table gives V, J and clone size, and the DNA gave D and trimming. The table for this sample lists 310,000 or so clones; around 87% of them were counted only once. The ten largest clones capture 1% of the sample.

V sheds 5 bases and J sheds 7 bases, leaving 21 bases between their ends. The CDR3 starts with the cysteine, ends with the phenylalanine, and has 16 residues. Just the 48-base CDR3 DNA is kept, in frame starting at base 1. Taken from the germline V gene, the CDR1 and CDR2 loops are MGHRA and YSYEKL. Whole blood was collected in K2EDTA tubes by collaborating institutions according to the institutions' own protocols. For TCRbeta analysis, collaborator samples were shipped as frozen whole blood, as isolated PBMCs, or as DNA extracted from either sample type. Study-wide conclusions, independent of this receptor: How much clinical and demographic metadata was included differed by source and by participant, and the metadata was provided uncurated.

This chain joins TRBV4-1 to TRBJ1-5; D gene: possibly TRBD1, on 6 matching bases. The receptor was isolated from a man over 45 with active or convalescent COVID-19. Source material: peripheral blood. The DNA sequence is given as TGCGCCAGCAGCGTAGGGGGTCCCCCTTTAAGACAGCCCCAGCATTTT. It is translated as CASSVGGPPLRQPQHF.